This T cell receptor (beta chain) stems from a study of blood T cell dynamics during melanoma immunotherapy. In the study overall: Patients with metastatic melanoma got pembrolizumab or nivolumab-ipilimumab as first-line care.

Sample time point: week 3, after first cycle of checkpoint inhibitor. Germline assignment: CDR1 SNHLY and CDR2 FYNNEI. The CDR3 totals 15 residues. Between the trimmed V and J ends, which lost 4 bases and 0 bases, there was a span of 10 bases. The table came from immunoSEQ multiplex PCR; TCRdb's copy has only in-frame clones and leaves some out. Among a few thousand clones listed, 88% were seen once. Here the sequenced sample was blood, taken from a patient treated with checkpoint blockade. The chain carries TRBV2 and TRBJ1-5; tentatively, D is TRBD1 (6 bases). This receptor was taken from a human donor with melanoma. The CDR3, as DNA: TGTGCCAGCAGTGGACAGGCTGATAGCAATCAGCCCCAGCATTTT. It yields the protein CASSGQADSNQPQHF.